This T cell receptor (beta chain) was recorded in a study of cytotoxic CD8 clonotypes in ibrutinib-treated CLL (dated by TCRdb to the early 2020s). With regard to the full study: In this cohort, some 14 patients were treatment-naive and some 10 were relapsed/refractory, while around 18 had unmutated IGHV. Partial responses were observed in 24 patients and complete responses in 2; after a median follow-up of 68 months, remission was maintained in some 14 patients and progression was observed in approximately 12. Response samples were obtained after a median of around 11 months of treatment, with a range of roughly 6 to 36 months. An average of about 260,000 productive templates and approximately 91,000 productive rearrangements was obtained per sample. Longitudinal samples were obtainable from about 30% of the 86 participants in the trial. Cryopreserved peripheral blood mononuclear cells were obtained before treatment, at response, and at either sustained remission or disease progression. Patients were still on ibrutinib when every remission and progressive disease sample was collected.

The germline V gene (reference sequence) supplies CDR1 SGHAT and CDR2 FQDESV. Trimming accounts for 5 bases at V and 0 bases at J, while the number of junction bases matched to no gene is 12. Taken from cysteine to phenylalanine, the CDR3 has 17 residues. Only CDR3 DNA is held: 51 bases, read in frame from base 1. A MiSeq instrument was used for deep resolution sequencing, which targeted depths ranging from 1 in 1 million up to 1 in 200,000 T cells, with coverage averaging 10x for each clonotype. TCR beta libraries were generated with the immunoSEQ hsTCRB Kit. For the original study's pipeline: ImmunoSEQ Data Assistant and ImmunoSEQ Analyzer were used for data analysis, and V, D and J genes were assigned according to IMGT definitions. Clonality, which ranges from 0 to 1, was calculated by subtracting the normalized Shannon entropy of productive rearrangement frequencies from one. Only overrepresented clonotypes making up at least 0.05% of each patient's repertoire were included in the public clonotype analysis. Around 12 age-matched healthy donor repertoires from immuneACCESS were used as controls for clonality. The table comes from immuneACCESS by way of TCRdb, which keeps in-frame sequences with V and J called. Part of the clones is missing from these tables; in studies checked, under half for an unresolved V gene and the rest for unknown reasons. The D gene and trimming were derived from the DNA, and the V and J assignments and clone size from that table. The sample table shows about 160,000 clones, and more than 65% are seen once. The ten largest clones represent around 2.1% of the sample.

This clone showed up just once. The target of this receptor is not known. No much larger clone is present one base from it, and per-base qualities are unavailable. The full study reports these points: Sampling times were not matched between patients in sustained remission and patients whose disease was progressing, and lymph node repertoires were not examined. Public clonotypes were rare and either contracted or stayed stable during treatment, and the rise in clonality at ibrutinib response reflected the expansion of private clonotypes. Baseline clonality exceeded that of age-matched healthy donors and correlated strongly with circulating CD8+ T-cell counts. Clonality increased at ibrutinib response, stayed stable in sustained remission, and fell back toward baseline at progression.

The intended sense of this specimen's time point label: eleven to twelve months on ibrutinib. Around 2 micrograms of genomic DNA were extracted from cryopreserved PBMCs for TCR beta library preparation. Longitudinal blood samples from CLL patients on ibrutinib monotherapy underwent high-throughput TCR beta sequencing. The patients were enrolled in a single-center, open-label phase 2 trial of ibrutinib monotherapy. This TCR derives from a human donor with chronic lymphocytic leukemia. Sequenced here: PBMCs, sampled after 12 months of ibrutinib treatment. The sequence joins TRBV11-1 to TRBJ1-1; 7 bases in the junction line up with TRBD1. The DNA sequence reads TGTGCCAGCAGCGACAGGGCTCGTCGGGCAATGAACACTGAAGCTTTCTTT. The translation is CASSDRARRAMNTEAFF.